This passage covers 4 T cell receptor beta chains from one sample sequenced in a study of molecular identifiers for immune sequencing clone quantification (dated 2018 in TCRdb). Library preparation employed PCR. Sequenced on a NextSeq 500. In-frame beta chains were kept once TCRdb had trimmed the public reads at Q25 with fastp and called clones with MiXCR. Each entry merges the rows of one CDR3 protein and shows their most common DNA and genes. The sample profile shows a few hundred thousand distinct CDR3 sequences; about 22% of them were found once. The ten largest clonotypes hold 0.74% of the sample. The sequencing input was naive CD8+ T cells from blood, with Jurkat cell RNA spiked in. Taken with the paper, the label for cell subset or site translates to: FACS-sorted CD8+CD4-CCR7+CD45RA+ naive T cells. The receptors were gathered from a human donor in good health. Some libraries in this study had Jurkat cell RNA spiked in.

In regard to this clonotype: A much larger clonotype is one base distant, so this may be a read error. The chain combines TRBV7-2 with TRBJ2-7, with 7 bases fitting TRBD2. Near its end, the DNA agrees better with TRBJ2-1, so the J call may be wrong. The CDR3 sequence is 16 residues long. CDR1 SGHTA and CDR2 FQGNSA come from the germline V gene. DNA of the CDR3: TGTGCCAGCAGCCCTACAGTGACTAGCAGTTCCTACGAGCAGTTCTTC. This gives the protein CASSPTVTSSSYEQFF.

The sample holds a few counts of this clonotype. This chain joins TRBV11-3 and TRBJ2-3; D gene ambiguous. The CDR3 loop spans 15 amino acids. V was clipped by 3 bases and J by 0 bases, with 10 bases between them. Germline V gene sequence: CDR1 SGHNT, CDR2 YENEEA. In DNA form, the CDR3 reads TGTGCCAGCAGCTTTTCCAGCTATAGCACAGATACGCAGTATTTT. Its translation: CASSFSSYSTDTQYF.

The V and J genes are TRBV4-3 and TRBJ2-5, with D possibly TRBD2 on 6 matching bases. The CDR3 consists of 15 residues. V lost 1 base and J 4 bases, leaving 13 bases between the germline ends. The germline V gene has CDR1 LGHNA and CDR2 YSLEER. CDR3 in amino acids: CASSQGTSTRETQYF. The DNA of the CDR3 is TGCGCCAGCAGCCAAGGTACTAGCACGCGAGAGACCCAGTACTTC.

In its sample, this clonotype was seen a few times. The chain recombines TRBV4-1 with TRBJ2-5; D ambiguous. V lost 0 bases, J lost 3 bases, and 8 bases lay in between. The V gene's germline CDR1 is MGHRA and CDR2 YSYEKL. The CDR3 is 14 residues long. The CDR3 region is CASSQDFGEETQYF. For the CDR3, the DNA is TGCGCCAGCAGCCAAGATTTCGGAGAAGAGACCCAGTACTTC.